The TCR beta chain described here comes from a study of CD8 T cells in ankylosing spondylitis. Study-level points and caveats: Reactive arthritis synovial fluid and blood previously showed some of these motif variants.

In regard to this clonotype: The antigen remains undetermined.

TCRdb used MiXCR to reprocess the 5' RACE reads, holding one entry per CDR3 protein. The table records 250,000 or so distinct CDR3 sequences, 20% to 30% of them present only once. Germline CDR1 and CDR2: DFQATT and SNEGSKA (reference sequence). The CDR3 covers 15 residues. J lost 6 bases, V lost 3 bases, and 11 bases had no gene match. This receptor was taken from a male donor with ankylosing spondylitis or in good health (not recorded which). The chain uses TRBV20-1 and TRBJ2-7; 10 bases match TRBD2. The sample taken for sequencing was blood, either unsorted or a sorted T cell fraction (not recorded which). CDR3 residues: CSASSPLAGFGEQYF. The DNA for the CDR3 is TGCAGTGCTAGCTCGCCACTAGCGGGGTTTGGCGAGCAGTACTTC.